The subject of this entry is one T cell receptor (beta chain). Its specificity is unknown. The data belong to a study of CD8 T cells in ankylosing spondylitis. Quantitative 5'-RACE with molecular barcodes generated TCR beta libraries. MiXCR was run by TCRdb on the 5' RACE reads, yielding one entry per CDR3 protein. The sample yields some 340,000 distinct CDR3 sequences, over 12% seen once. Overall study findings and caveats: Before this, some motif variants had been reported in reactive arthritis synovial fluid and blood. Reportedly, significant enrichment of disease-linked clones occurred in matched ankylosing spondylitis synovial fluid.

The receptor comes from a male donor with ankylosing spondylitis or in good health (not recorded which). Material: blood, either unsorted or a sorted T cell fraction (not recorded which).

Here the CDR3 DNA reads TGTGCCAGCAGCTCCCAAGGGGACATTCAGTACTTC. Encoded protein: CASSSQGDIQYF. This sequence joins TRBV7-2 and TRBJ2-4; the D gene is possibly TRBD1 (5 bases). The V and J ends lost 4 bases and 8 bases respectively, with 9 bases between them. Germline CDR1 SGHTA, CDR2 FQGNSA. The CDR3 is 12 amino acids.